This T cell receptor (beta chain) came from a study of blood T cell repertoires in COVID-19. Study in general: Researchers got acute and convalescent COVID-19 samples from the United States, Italy and Spain.

This clone was seen only a few times. The length of the CDR3 is 14 residues. J gave up 4 bases and V 4 bases, and 2 bases lay outside the gene matches. Germline V CDR1 and CDR2: KGHDR, SFDVKD. Here immunoSEQ multiplex PCR was the method, and the copy in TCRdb shows in-frame clones only, minus some. The data show about 480,000 clones, with 70% to 90% seen just once and approximately 2% held by the top ten. Participants, about 18 to 90 years old, spanned about 26 US areas. Cohorts were based on clinical histories the participants reported. This sequence was found in a woman aged 18-30 years with acute COVID-19. The sequenced material came from PBMCs or T cells enriched from blood (not recorded which). The chain is built from TRBV24-1 and TRBJ2-3, with 9 bases identical to TRBD2. The CDR3 here is CATSEGLAPDTQYF. In DNA form, the CDR3 reads TGTGCCACCAGTGAGGGACTAGCCCCAGATACGCAGTATTTT.